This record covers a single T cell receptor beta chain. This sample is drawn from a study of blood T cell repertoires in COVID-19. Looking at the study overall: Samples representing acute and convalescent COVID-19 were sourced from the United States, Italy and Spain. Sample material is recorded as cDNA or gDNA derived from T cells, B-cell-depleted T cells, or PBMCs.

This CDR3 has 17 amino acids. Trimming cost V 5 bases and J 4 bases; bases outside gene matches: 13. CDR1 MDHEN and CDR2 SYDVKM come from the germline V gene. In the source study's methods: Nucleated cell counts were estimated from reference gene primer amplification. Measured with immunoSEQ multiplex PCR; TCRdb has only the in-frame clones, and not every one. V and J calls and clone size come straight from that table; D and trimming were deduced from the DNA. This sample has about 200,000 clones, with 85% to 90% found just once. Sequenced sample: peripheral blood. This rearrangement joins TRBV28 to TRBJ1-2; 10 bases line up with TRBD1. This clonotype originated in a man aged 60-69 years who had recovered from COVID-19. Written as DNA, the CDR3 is TGTGCCAGCAGTGTAATCAGGACAGGGGGTGTGGGCTATGGCTACACCTTC. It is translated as CASSVIRTGGVGYGYTF.